This T cell receptor beta chain was retrieved from a study of shared clonotypes between healthy human individuals. Sequencing was performed with immunoSEQ multiplex PCR; in TCRdb, only in-frame clones are kept and a portion is missing. There are 500,000 or so clones in the sample; approximately 95% occur only once, and about 0.06% lies in the top ten. The TCR originated in a woman aged 25 to 39 in good health. Source material: naive CD4+ T cells sorted from blood. Indicated subset: CD45RA+ positively selected.

The CDR3 sequence is CASSPYRGATNEKLFF. CDR3 nucleotides: TGTGCCAGCAGTCCATACAGGGGGGCAACTAATGAAAAACTGTTTTTT. This chain links TRBV28 with TRBJ1-4; TRBD1 aligns across 8 bases. CDR1 and CDR2 from the germline V gene are MDHEN and SYDVKM. The V and J ends lost 5 bases and 0 bases, in that order; junction bases with no gene match: 5. The CDR3 is made up of 16 amino acids.